What follows are 12 T cell receptor beta chains derived from one specimen sequenced in a study of a mutant IDH1 vaccine in newly diagnosed glioma. This sample's time point: week 11, during vaccination. All doses held 300 ug of mutant IDH1 20-mer peptide, with topical imiquimod. This table comes from immunoSEQ multiplex PCR, and its TCRdb copy is limited to in-frame clones, with some not included. The table shows some 30,000 clones, with approximately 78% occurring only once. For these receptors, no antigen is known. The specimen was PBMCs, collected from a glioma patient whose treatment included an IDH1 peptide vaccine. The receptors were sampled from a man aged 25 to 40 with glioma.

The chain couples TRBV11-2 to TRBJ2-7, with 10 bases aligning to TRBD2. V lost 0 bases to trimming and J lost 2 bases; unmatched junction nucleotides: 4. Germline loops: CDR1 SGHAT, CDR2 FQNNGV. This CDR3 contains 16 residues. Here the CDR3 DNA reads TGTGCCAGCAGCTTAGATCTAGCGGGGGTCACCTACGAGCAGTACTTC. Its protein is CASSLDLAGVTYEQYF.

J is TRBJ2-7 and V is TRBV20-1; the D gene is possibly TRBD1 (5 bases). V shed 6 bases and J shed 6 bases, with 12 bases lying between them. Germline V lookup: CDR1 DFQATT, CDR2 SNEGSKA (reference sequence). The CDR3 spans 11 residues. This chain's CDR3 is CSAHRQGEQYF. The CDR3 bases are TGCAGTGCCCACCGGCAGGGCGAGCAGTACTTC.

The gene calls are TRBV27 and TRBJ2-1; D possibly uses TRBD1 or TRBD2 (5 bases each). The CDR3 has 14 amino acids. The germline V and J ends were trimmed by 3 bases and 8 bases, with 14 bases remaining between them. CDR1 MNHEY and CDR2 SMNVEV come from the germline V gene (reference sequence). CDR3 region: CASSFGRGVDEQFF. The CDR3 DNA sequence: TGTGCCAGCAGTTTCGGAAGGGGAGTTGATGAGCAGTTCTTC.

J is TRBJ1-5 and V is TRBV6-5, with 7 bases that match TRBD1. J gave up 8 bases and V 6 bases, and 13 bases lay outside the gene matches. CDR3 size: 15 residues. The V gene's germline CDR1 is MNHEY and CDR2 SVGAGI. Here the CDR3 reads CASSPAPTGREPQHF. The DNA of the CDR3 is TGTGCCAGCAGCCCCGCCCCGACAGGGAGGGAGCCCCAGCATTTT.

V is TRBV9 and J is TRBJ2-2; no clear D gene. The CDR3 is made up of 16 amino acids. V gave up 4 bases and J gave up 4 bases, with 17 bases separating them. Germline values: CDR1 SGDLS, CDR2 YYNGEE. The CDR3 sequence is CASSTSNAGRTGELFF. For the CDR3, the DNA is TGTGCCAGCAGCACTTCGAATGCCGGACGCACCGGGGAGCTGTTTTTT.

The V call is TRBV2, the J call TRBJ1-5, with a tentative D call TRBD1 (5 bases). Trimming took off 1 base at V and 4 bases at J, with 14 bases between the two ends. There are 16 residues in the CDR3. Germline-derived CDR1 and CDR2 are SNHLY and FYNNEI. CDR3 nucleotides: TGTGCCAGCAGTGAAGAGCAGGTCGGGGCAAATCAGCCCCAGCATTTT. Protein sequence: CASSEEQVGANQPQHF. The variable domain in full, completed from reference TRBV2 and TRBJ1-5, reads EPEVTQTPSHQVTQMGQEVILRCVPISNHLYFYWYRQILGQKVEFLVSFYNNEISEKSEIFDDQFSVERPDGSNFTLKIRSTKLEDSAMYFCASSEEQVGANQPQHFGDGTRLSIL.

The CDR3 reads CASGGRENQPQHF. Here the CDR3 DNA reads TGTGCCAGCGGGGGCCGGGAGAATCAGCCCCAGCATTTT. The chain has TRBV6-5 and TRBJ1-5; D may be TRBD1 (6 bases). This CDR3 is 13 amino acids long. V was trimmed by 8 bases and J by 4 bases, leaving 12 bases between them. Per the germline V gene, CDR1 is MNHEY and CDR2 is SVGAGI.

The V gene is TRBV19, the J gene TRBJ2-2; TRBD1 matches 12 bases. Germline values: CDR1 LNHDA, CDR2 SQIVND (reference sequence). V shed 6 bases, J shed 6 bases, and the junction held 8 bases outside the gene matches. CDR3 length: 16 amino acids. CDR3 loop: CASSTTGTGGPGELFF. The CDR3 DNA reads as TGTGCCAGTAGCACGACCGGGACAGGGGGCCCCGGGGAGCTGTTTTTT.

This clone was seen only a few times. The V call is TRBV5-1, the J call TRBJ2-1; 13 bases fit TRBD2. Losses at the gene ends were 0 bases for V and 9 bases for J; bases not matched to a gene: 3. CDR3 length equals 15 residues. CDR1 and CDR2 from the germline V gene are SGHRS and YFSETQ. CDR3: CASSLGTSGSAEQFF. The CDR3 region has the DNA TGCGCCAGCAGCTTGGGGACTAGCGGGAGCGCTGAGCAGTTCTTC.

The gene calls are TRBV5-6 and TRBJ2-5; no firm D call. This CDR3 has 13 residues. V was pared by 3 bases and J by 1 base, with 7 bases between. Germline V CDR1 and CDR2: SGHDT, YYEEEE. The CDR3 sequence is CASSWAAQETQYF. The CDR3 nucleotides read TGTGCCAGCAGCTGGGCAGCCCAAGAGACCCAGTACTTC.

The chain couples TRBV5-4 to TRBJ1-2; 10 nucleotides agree with TRBD1. CDR3 length equals 16 residues. Germline values: CDR1 SGHNT, CDR2 YYREEE (reference sequence). V trimming: 4 bases; J trimming: 6 bases; junction bases outside the gene matches: 12. The CDR3 is CASSGDRGGWWDGYTF. In DNA, the CDR3 is TGTGCCAGCAGCGGGGACAGGGGCGGATGGTGGGATGGCTACACCTTC.

The chain links TRBV2 to TRBJ2-7; D is unclear. Between the trimmed V and J ends, which lost 8 bases and 4 bases, there was a span of 6 bases. CDR1 is SNHLY, CDR2 FYNNEI, per germline. CDR3 length: 10 residues. This CDR3 is CASGLYEQYF. The CDR3 coding sequence is TGTGCCAGCGGGTTATACGAGCAGTACTTC.